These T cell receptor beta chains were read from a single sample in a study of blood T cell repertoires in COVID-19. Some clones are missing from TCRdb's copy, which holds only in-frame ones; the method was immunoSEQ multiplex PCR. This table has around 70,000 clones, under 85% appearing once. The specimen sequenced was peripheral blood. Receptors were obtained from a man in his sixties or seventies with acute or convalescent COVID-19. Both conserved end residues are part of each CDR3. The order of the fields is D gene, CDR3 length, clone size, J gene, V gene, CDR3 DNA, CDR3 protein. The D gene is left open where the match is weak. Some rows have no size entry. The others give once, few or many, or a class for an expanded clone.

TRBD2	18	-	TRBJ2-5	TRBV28	TGTGCCAGCAGTTTTGGGGGTCGGTCTAGCGGGGCTCGGGAGACCCAGTACTTC	CASSFGGRSSGARETQYF
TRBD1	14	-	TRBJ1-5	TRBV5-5	TGTGCCAGCAGCCCTACAGGGGGCAATCAGCCCCAGCATTTT	CASSPTGGNQPQHF
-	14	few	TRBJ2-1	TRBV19	TGTGCCACTAGCCAGTCCGGGACAAGCAATGAGCAGTTCTTC	CATSQSGTSNEQFF
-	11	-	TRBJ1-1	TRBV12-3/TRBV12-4	TGTGCCAGCAGTCAGGCGCTTGAAGCTTTCTTT	CASSQALEAFF
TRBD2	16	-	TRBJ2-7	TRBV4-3	TGCGCCAGCAGCCAAGACCGGGGAGCGGGGGATTACGAGCAGTACTTC	CASSQDRGAGDYEQYF
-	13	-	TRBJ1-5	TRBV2	TGTGCCAGCAGTGAAGCCTGGGCAGGGCCCCAGCATTTT	CASSEAWAGPQHF
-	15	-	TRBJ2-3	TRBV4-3	TGCGCCAGCAGCCAAGCCGGCAGGGTAGCAGATACGCAGTATTTT	CASSQAGRVADTQYF
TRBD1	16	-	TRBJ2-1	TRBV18	TGTGCCAGCTCAAAGAGGACAGGTACCTCCTACAATGAGCAGTTCTTC	CASSKRTGTSYNEQFF
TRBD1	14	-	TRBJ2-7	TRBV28	TGTGCCAGCAGTCGGGACAGCTTCTCCTACGAGCAGTACTTC	CASSRDSFSYEQYF
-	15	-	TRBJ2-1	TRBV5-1	TGCGCCAGCAGCCTTACCGGACAAGAGTACAATGAGCAGTTCTTC	CASSLTGQEYNEQFF
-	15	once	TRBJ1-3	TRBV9	TGTGCCAGCAGCGTCTCCAGGGACTCAGGAAACACCATATATTTT	CASSVSRDSGNTIYF
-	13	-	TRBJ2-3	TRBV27	TGTGCCAGCAGTTTGGCCGACGGGTATACGCAGTATTTT	CASSLADGYTQYF
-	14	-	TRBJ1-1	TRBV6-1	TGTGCCAGCAGTGAACACGGTGGGAACACTGAAGCTTTCTTT	CASSEHGGNTEAFF
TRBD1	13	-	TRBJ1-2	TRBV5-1	TGCGCCAGCAGCTCCGACAGGGGTGGAGGCTACACCTTC	CASSSDRGGGYTF
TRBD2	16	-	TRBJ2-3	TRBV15	TGTGCCACCAGCAGAGGGCCGGGAGGAAGCACAGATACGCAGTATTTT	CATSRGPGGSTDTQYF
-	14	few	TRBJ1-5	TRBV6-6	TGTGCCAGCAGTTACACAGGTAGCAATCAGCCCCAGCATTTT	CASSYTGSNQPQHF
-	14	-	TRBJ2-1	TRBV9	TGTGCCAGCAGCGTAGGAGGCACGGTGGATGAGCAGTTCTTC	CASSVGGTVDEQFF
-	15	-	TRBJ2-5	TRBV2	TGTGCCAGCTCGGTTCAATTACAGGCCCAAGAGACCCAGTACTTC	CASSVQLQAQETQYF
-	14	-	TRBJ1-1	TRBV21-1	TGTGCCAGCAGCAAGGGACTCTATGACACTGAAGCTTTCTTT	CASSKGLYDTEAFF
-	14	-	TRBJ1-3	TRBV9	TGTGCCAGCAGCATGGGCGACGCTGGAAACACCATATATTTT	CASSMGDAGNTIYF
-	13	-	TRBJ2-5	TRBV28	TGTGCCAGCAGTTTGACTAGCCAAGAGACCCAGTACTTC	CASSLTSQETQYF
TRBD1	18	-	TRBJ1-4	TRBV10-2	TGCGCCAGCAGTGACATGGGACAGCCGATAGATAATAATGAAAAACTGTTTTTT	CASSDMGQPIDNNEKLFF
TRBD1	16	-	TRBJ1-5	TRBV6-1	TGTGCCAGCAGTGAATACAGGGGGCCGGGCAATCAGCCCCAGCATTTT	CASSEYRGPGNQPQHF
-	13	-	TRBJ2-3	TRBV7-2	TGTGCCAGCAGCCCCCGGAGGACAGATACGCAGTATTTT	CASSPRRTDTQYF
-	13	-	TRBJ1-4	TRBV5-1	TGCGCCAGCAGACAGGCAACTAATGAAAAACTGTTTTTT	CASRQATNEKLFF
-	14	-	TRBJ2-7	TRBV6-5	TGTGCCAGTCACCCGCCGGACGGGACCTACGAGCAGTACTTC	CASHPPDGTYEQYF
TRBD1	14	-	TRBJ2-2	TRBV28	TGTGCCAGCAAAACAGGGGCTGAGGCCGGGGAGCTGTTTTTT	CASKTGAEAGELFF
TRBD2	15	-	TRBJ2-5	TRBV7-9	TGTGCCAGCAGCCCCCGACTAGCGGGAGGAGAGACCCAGTACTTC	CASSPRLAGGETQYF
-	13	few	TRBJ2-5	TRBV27	TGTGCCAGCAGGAAGGGGAATGGAGAGACCCAGTACTTC	CASRKGNGETQYF
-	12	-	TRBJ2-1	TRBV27	TGTGCCAGCAGTTCGGAGGGGTATGAGCAGTTCTTC	CASSSEGYEQFF
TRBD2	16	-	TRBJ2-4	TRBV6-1	TGTGCCAGCAGTGTGGGCCCTAGCGGGATGAGAAACATTCAGTACTTC	CASSVGPSGMRNIQYF
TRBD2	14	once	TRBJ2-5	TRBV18	TGTGCCAGCTCGACCAGTACGGGGGGGGAGACCCAGTACTTC	CASSTSTGGETQYF
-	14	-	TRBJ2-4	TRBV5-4	TGTGCCAGCAGCTTGGCCGGACTCCAAAACATTCAGTACTTC	CASSLAGLQNIQYF
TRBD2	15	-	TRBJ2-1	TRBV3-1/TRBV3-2	TGTGCCAGCAGCGGGGGACTAGCGGGCAACAATGAGCAGTTCTTC	CASSGGLAGNNEQFF
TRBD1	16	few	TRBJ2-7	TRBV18	TGTGCCAGCTCACCAGAGCCCCCCGACAGGGCCCACGAGCAGTACTTC	CASSPEPPDRAHEQYF
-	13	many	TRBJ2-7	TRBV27	TGTGCCAGCAGTTTATCGAGACGGGACGAGCAGTACTTC	CASSLSRRDEQYF
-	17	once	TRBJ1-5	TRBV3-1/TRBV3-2	TGTGCCAGCAGCCAATTCGACAGTGGATATAGCAATCAGCCCCAGCATTTT	CASSQFDSGYSNQPQHF
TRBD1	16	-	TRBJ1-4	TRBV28	TGTGCCAGCAGTTTATGGACAGGGGGGCTTAGAGAAAAACTGTTTTTT	CASSLWTGGLREKLFF
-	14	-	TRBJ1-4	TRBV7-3	TGTGCCAGCAGTCCTAGGCTAGTAATTGAAAAACTGTTTTTT	CASSPRLVIEKLFF
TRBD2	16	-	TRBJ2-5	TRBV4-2	TGTGCCAGCGATCCCGGAGTAGCGGGAGTCCAAGAGACCCAGTACTTC	CASDPGVAGVQETQYF
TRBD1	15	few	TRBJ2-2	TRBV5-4	TGTGCCAGCAGCGCGGGGACAGGGGTAACCGGGGAGCTGTTTTTT	CASSAGTGVTGELFF
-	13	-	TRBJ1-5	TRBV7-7	TGTGCTAGCAGCTTAGAGGAGGGTCAGCCCCAGCATTTT	CASSLEEGQPQHF
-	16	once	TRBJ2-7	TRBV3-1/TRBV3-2	TGTGCCAGCAGCCACGAACTCCCATTCGTGTTAGACGAGCAGTACTTC	CASSHELPFVLDEQYF
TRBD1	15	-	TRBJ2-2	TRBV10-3	TGTGCCATCAGTAAACAGGGGGCGCCCACCGGGGAGCTGTTTTTT	CAISKQGAPTGELFF
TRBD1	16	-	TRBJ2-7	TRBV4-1	TGCGCCAGCAGCCAAGGGTCCGGGACAGGTAACTACGAGCAGTACTTC	CASSQGSGTGNYEQYF
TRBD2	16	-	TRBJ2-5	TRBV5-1	TGCGCCAGCAGCCCTAACCCTAGCGGGAGGTGGGAGACCCAGTACTTC	CASSPNPSGRWETQYF
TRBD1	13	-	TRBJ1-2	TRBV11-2	TGTGCCAGCAGCCCGTCCCCAGGGGGTGGCTACACCTTC	CASSPSPGGGYTF
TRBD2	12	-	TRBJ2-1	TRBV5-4	TGTGCCAGCAGCTTGGTAGCGGGGGAGCAGTTCTTC	CASSLVAGEQFF
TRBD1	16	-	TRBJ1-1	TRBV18	TGTGCCAGCTCACCACCGACAGGGGGCATAAACACTGAAGCTTTCTTT	CASSPPTGGINTEAFF
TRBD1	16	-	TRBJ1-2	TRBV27	TGTGCCAGCAGTTTATCGGGCAGGGGGCGAAGCTCCGGCTACACCTTC	CASSLSGRGRSSGYTF
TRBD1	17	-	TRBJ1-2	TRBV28	TGTGCCAGCAGTTTACCGGGACAGGGGGCTTGGGGGTATGGCTACACCTTC	CASSLPGQGAWGYGYTF
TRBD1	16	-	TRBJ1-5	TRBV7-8	TGTGCCAGCAGCTTAGTAGGCAGGGGGACCAATCAGCCCCAGCATTTT	CASSLVGRGTNQPQHF
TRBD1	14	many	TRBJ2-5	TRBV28	TGTGCCAGCAGTACGGGGACAGTAAAAGAGACCCAGTACTTC	CASSTGTVKETQYF
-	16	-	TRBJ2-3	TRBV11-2	TGTGCCAGCAGCCCCCGCGGGGCGGGGTGGACAGATACGCAGTATTTT	CASSPRGAGWTDTQYF
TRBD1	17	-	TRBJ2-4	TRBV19	TGTGCCAGTAGTGGTGCCGGGACAGGGGGTCCAAAAAACATTCAGTACTTC	CASSGAGTGGPKNIQYF
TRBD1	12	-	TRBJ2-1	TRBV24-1	TGTGCCACCAGTGACTCGGACAGGGGAGAGTTCTTC	CATSDSDRGEFF
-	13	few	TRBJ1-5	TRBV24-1	TGTGCCACCAGTGATTTGCAGGCCGGGATCCAGCATTTT	CATSDLQAGIQHF
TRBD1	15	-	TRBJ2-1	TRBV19	TGTGCCAGTAGTATATATGGACAGGGAAACAATGAGCAGTTCTTC	CASSIYGQGNNEQFF
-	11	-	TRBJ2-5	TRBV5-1	TGCGCCAGCAGAGGAGGGGAGACCCAGTACTTC	CASRGGETQYF